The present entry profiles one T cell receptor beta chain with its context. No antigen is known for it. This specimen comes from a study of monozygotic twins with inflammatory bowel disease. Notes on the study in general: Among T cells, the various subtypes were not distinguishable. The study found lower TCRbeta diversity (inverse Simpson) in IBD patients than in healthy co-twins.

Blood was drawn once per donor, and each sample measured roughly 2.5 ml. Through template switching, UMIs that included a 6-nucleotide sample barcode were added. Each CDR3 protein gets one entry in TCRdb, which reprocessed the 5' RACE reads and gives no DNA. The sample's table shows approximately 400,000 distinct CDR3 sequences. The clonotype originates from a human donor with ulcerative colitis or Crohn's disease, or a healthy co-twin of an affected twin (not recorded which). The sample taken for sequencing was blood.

This chain's CDR3 is CASSAGTGGTTRTGELFF. V gene TRBV9 combines with J gene TRBJ2-2; TCRdb proposes TRBD1, but this gene call is untestable without DNA. This CDR3 contains 18 residues. CDR1 SGDLS and CDR2 YYNGEE come from the germline V gene.